The present entry profiles one T cell receptor beta chain with its context. Its antigen remains unknown. The sample has other DNA sequences that encode this CDR3 too. CDR1 is SGHTA, CDR2 FQGNSA, per germline. This CDR3 spans 12 amino acids. The V end was cut by 5 bases, the J end by 5 bases, with 9 bases between. The record originates from a study of beta chain features in type 1 diabetes. The study's findings and limits: Type 1 diabetes patients had fewer VDJ junction insertions and more deletions. Short templates might get an advantage during PCR, and this would be equal in patients and controls.

All of the isolated RNA was reverse transcribed, so expressed TCRB transcripts were sequenced. Sequenced by immunoSEQ multiplex PCR; TCRdb stores in-frame clones only, minus some. The data show some 410,000 clones, 14% seen once. The receptor comes from a man aged 25-40 years in good health. The sequenced sample consisted of naive CD4+ T cells from blood. The V and J genes are TRBV7-2 and TRBJ2-5, with a possible D match to TRBD2 (5 bases). The chain's CDR3 is CASSLRGETQYF. For the CDR3, the DNA is TGTGCCAGCAGCCTAAGAGGGGAGACCCAGTACTTC.